This T cell receptor beta chain was profiled in a study of T cells expressing NK-cell markers (dated by TCRdb to about 2020). With regard to the full study: In sorted CD3+CD56+NKG2C+, CD3+CD56+NKG2C- and CD3+CD56-NKG2C+ T-cell subsets from several donors, TCR beta-chain repertoires were profiled. Among the eight sequenced donors, only one was HCMV-seronegative, while the other seven were HCMV-seropositive. The study sequenced eight donors, all healthy volunteers chosen at random: three men and five women. Sequencing of the libraries produced 2 x 150 bp reads on Illumina HiSeq 2000/2500, MiSeq or NextSeq. What the research found in general, with its limitations: It remained unclear whether the expanded NKG2C-expressing T cell clones were specific for HCMV antigens. In six donors, the dominant CD3+CD56+NKG2C+ clonotypes ranked among the top 10 CD8+ clonotypes, making up roughly 1.0-8% of CD8+ T cells. Those dominant clonotypes were again the most abundant among CD3+CD56-NKG2C+ cells in several donors, at roughly 28.3-60.1%.

Turning to this clonotype: What antigen it recognizes has not been identified.

Reads for this sample came from an Illumina HiSeq 2000. 5'RACE template switching, by which a universal primer site and unique molecular identifiers were added, was used to make TCR beta cDNA libraries. Synthesis of cDNA was primed from the TCR beta constant segment and was followed by two consecutive PCR amplification steps. Under the source paper's analysis protocol: MIGEC was used to demultiplex reads and group reads by UMI, and MiTCR was used to assemble and quantify clonotypes. Only TCR cDNA sequences supported by at least two reads were kept to exclude erroneous sequences. The tcR package was used for downstream repertoire analysis, and clonotypes were matched between fractions using CDR3 nucleotide sequence together with V segment. Antigen specificity was annotated against VDJdb with VDJmatch, allowing one amino acid substitution in CDR3. TCRdb reprocessed the reads, and each CDR3 protein sequence is entered once, without DNA. The V and J calls follow TCRdb's processing rather than the paper's. The table for this sample records approximately 440,000 distinct CDR3 sequences. Over 1.1% of the sample rests with the top ten.

HCMV-specific IgG was detected in serum with a commercial ELISA kit to determine HCMV serostatus. Ficoll density gradient centrifugation was used to isolate peripheral blood mononuclear cells from blood. CDR1 is given as SQVTM and CDR2 as ANQGSEA, both from the germline V gene. There are 13 amino acids in the CDR3, from cysteine to phenylalanine inclusive. A DNA sequence was not provided. Sequencing used blood T cells: a sorted CD56 or NKG2C T cell subset, CD4+ or CD8+ T cells, or bulk PBMC T cells (not recorded which). Recombination joined TRBV29-1 with TRBJ2-2; checking the TCRdb D call of TRBD1 is not possible without DNA. The source is a woman in her forties or fifties in good health. Donor details come from another sample of the same person, matched by shared clones. The encoded CDR3 is CSVAGPLGGELFF.